This entry features one T cell receptor beta chain sequence. Its antigen is still unknown. The junction differs from germline at one of its ends, possibly a read error. It was with a sample-barcoded 5' primer and a J-beta primer mix that a second PCR of roughly 7 to 12 cycles was run. Sequencing yielded, for each sample, at least 2.5 million paired-end reads carrying CDR3. TCRdb reprocessed the 5' RACE reads via MiXCR and lists one record per CDR3 protein. This table holds around 1,800,000 distinct CDR3 sequences, roughly 43% found once. Germline V CDR1 and CDR2: SGHRS, YFSETQ. The CDR3 runs to 14 residues. This sample stems from a study of blood T cells in healthy people across ages. Study in general: About one barcoded beta molecule per two T cells came from capture by template switching.

Findings and caveats of the study: The recorded TCR beta diversity per million T cells decreased in a roughly linear manner with age. There were more naive CD4+ cells and higher diversity in long-lived donors than in aged donors.

This sequence joins TRBV5-1 and TRBJ1-2; 8 bases are shared with TRBD1. This sequence originates from a human donor in good health. Sequences were obtained from blood. The chain's CDR3 is CASRASGQGYGHTF. The CDR3 DNA is TGCGCCAGCAGGGCGAGCGGACAGGGCTATGGCCACACCTTC.